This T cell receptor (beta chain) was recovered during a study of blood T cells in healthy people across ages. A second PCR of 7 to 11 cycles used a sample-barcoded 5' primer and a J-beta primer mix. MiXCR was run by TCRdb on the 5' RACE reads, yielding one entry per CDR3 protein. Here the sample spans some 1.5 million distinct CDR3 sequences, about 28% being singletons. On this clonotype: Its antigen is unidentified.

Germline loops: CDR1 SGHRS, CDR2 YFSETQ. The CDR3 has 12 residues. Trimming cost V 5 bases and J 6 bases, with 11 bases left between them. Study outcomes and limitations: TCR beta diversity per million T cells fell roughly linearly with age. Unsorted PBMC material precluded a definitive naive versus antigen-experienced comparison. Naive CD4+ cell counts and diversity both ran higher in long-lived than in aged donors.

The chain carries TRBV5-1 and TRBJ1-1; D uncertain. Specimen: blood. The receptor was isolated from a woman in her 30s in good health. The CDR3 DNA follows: TGCGCCAGCAGGGACGGAGAGTCTGAAGCTTTCTTT. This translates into CASRDGESEAFF.